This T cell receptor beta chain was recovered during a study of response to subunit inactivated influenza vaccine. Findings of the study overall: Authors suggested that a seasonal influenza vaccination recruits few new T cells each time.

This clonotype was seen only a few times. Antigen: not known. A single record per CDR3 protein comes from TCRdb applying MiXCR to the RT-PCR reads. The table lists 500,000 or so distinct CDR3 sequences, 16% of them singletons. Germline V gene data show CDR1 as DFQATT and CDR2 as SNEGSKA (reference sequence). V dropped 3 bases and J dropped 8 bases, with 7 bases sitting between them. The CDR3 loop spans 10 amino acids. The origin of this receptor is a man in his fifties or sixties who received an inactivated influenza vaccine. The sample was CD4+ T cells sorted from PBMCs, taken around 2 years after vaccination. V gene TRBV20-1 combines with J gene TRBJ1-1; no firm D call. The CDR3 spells CSASREEAFF. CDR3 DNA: TGCAGTGCTAGTAGGGAAGAAGCTTTCTTT.